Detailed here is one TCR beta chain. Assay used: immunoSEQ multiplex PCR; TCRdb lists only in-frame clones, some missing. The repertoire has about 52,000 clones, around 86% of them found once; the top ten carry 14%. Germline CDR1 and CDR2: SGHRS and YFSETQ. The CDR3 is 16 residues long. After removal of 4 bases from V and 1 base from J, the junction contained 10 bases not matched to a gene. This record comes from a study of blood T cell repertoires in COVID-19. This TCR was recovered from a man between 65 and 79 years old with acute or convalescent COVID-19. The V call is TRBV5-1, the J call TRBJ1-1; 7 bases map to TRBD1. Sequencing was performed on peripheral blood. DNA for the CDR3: TGCGCCAGCAGCATGGTCGGGACAGTCCGGAACACTGAAGCTTTCTTT. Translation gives CASSMVGTVRNTEAFF.